This TCR beta chain was captured by sequencing in a study of T cell responses to AZD1222 COVID-19 vaccine. Germline trimming cut 4 bases from V and 7 bases from J; bases unmatched to any gene: 10. The CDR3 is 16 amino acids. In germline, CDR1 is LGHNA, CDR2 YNFKEQ. Data came from immunoSEQ multiplex PCR; TCRdb stores just in-frame clones and leaves some out. The sample consists of some 200,000 clones, around 93% of them appearing once. This clone has only one observation. Its antigen is currently unknown. Notes on the study in general: No repertoire was sampled before or during the peak T cell response, only after it. Spike-specific TCR breadth and depth both grew after two AZD1222 doses. Reportedly, nearly half of unique spike TCRs recognized epitopes outside B.1.351/B.1.1.7 mutations. AZD1222 recipients seropositive at baseline numbered only six or seven.

The rearrangement links TRBV4-2 to TRBJ2-5; 12 positions match TRBD2. The sample was peripheral blood, taken 28 days after the second AZD1222 dose. This TCR came from an adult who received the AZD1222 COVID-19 vaccine. In nucleotides, the CDR3 is TGTGCCAGCAGCCTATCACTAGCGGGGGGCCGAGGGACCCAGTACTTC. As protein: CASSLSLAGGRGTQYF.